A selection of T cell receptor beta chains follows, all from one sample in a study of control samples from healthy donors and cancer patients. The table came from immunoSEQ multiplex PCR; TCRdb's copy has only in-frame clones and leaves some out. The sample lists around 79,000 clones, roughly 93% occurring once. The sample taken for sequencing was PBMCs. Receptors were obtained from a woman between 40 and 50 years old with lung cancer. Both conserved end residues are part of each CDR3. D genes are given only for firm matches. Expanded clones get a size class; other rows say once, few or many, or leave the size out.

d_call | clone_size | j_call | v_call | cdr3_aa | cdr3_nt
NA | NA | TRBJ2-2 | TRBV18 | CASSTLRAPGGGELFF | TGTGCCAGCTCCACCTTACGGGCCCCCGGAGGCGGGGAGCTGTTTTTT
NA | NA | TRBJ1-2 | TRBV6-6 | CASSYSQNYGYTF | TGTGCCAGCAGTTACAGTCAGAACTATGGCTACACCTTC
NA | NA | TRBJ1-2 | TRBV5-1 | CASSLRGDTIRKNYGYTF | TGCGCCAGCAGCTTACGGGGGGACACGATAAGGAAGAACTATGGCTACACCTTC
NA | NA | TRBJ2-1 | TRBV11-2 | CASTIGSSYNEQFF | TGTGCCAGCACCATCGGGAGCTCCTACAATGAGCAGTTCTTC
TRBD1 | NA | TRBJ1-1 | TRBV27 | CASSLTGRTEAFF | TGTGCCAGCAGTTTGACAGGGAGGACTGAAGCTTTCTTT
NA | NA | TRBJ2-5 | TRBV27 | CASSQDSQETQYF | TGTGCCAGCAGCCAGGACAGCCAAGAGACCCAGTACTTC
NA | NA | TRBJ1-4 | TRBV15 | CATSLLSREKLFF | TGTGCCACCAGCCTCCTCTCTAGGGAAAAACTGTTTTTT
NA | NA | TRBJ2-2 | TRBV5-6 | CASSPKTANTGELFF | TGTGCCAGCAGCCCGAAGACAGCGAACACCGGGGAGCTGTTTTTT
NA | NA | TRBJ2-6 | TRBV18 | CASSLQGSGANVLTF | TGTGCCAGCTCACTACAGGGCTCTGGGGCCAACGTCCTGACTTTC
NA | NA | TRBJ2-1 | TRBV3-1/TRBV3-2 | CASSPWQASEQFF | TGTGCCAGCAGCCCTTGGCAAGCGAGCGAGCAGTTCTTC
NA | NA | TRBJ1-2 | TRBV27 | CASRSTENYGYTF | TGTGCCAGCAGGTCTACAGAGAACTATGGCTACACCTTC
NA | NA | TRBJ1-4 | TRBV28 | CASGGEWDATNEKLFF | TGTGCCAGCGGTGGGGAATGGGATGCAACTAATGAAAAACTGTTTTTT
TRBD1 | NA | TRBJ2-1 | TRBV30 | CAWSAEDRAYNEQFF | TGTGCCTGGAGTGCCGAGGACAGGGCCTACAATGAGCAGTTCTTC
NA | NA | TRBJ2-7 | TRBV2 | CASSLAGLQNYEQYF | TGTGCCAGCAGTCTCGCGGGACTTCAAAACTACGAGCAGTACTTC
NA | NA | TRBJ1-4 | TRBV12-3/TRBV12-4 | CASRGDWSEKLFF | TGTGCCAGCAGGGGGGACTGGAGTGAAAAACTGTTTTTT
TRBD2 | NA | TRBJ2-3 | TRBV27 | CASSFGRGLARDTQYF | TGTGCCAGCAGTTTCGGTAGGGGACTAGCACGGGATACGCAGTATTTT
NA | NA | TRBJ2-1 | TRBV19 | CASKYTRDAYNEQFF | TGTGCCAGTAAGTATACCAGGGACGCCTACAATGAGCAGTTCTTC
TRBD2 | once | TRBJ2-3 | TRBV3-1/TRBV3-2 | CASSYVAGGRTDTQYF | TGTGCCAGCAGCTACGTAGCGGGGGGGCGGACAGATACGCAGTATTTT
TRBD2 | once | TRBJ2-3 | TRBV10-1 | CASSESREIAGAADTQYF | TGCGCCAGCAGTGAGTCTCGGGAAATAGCGGGGGCCGCAGATACGCAGTATTTT
NA | NA | TRBJ1-1 | TRBV5-6 | CASSPGPQNTEAFF | TGTGCCAGCAGCCCGGGACCACAAAACACTGAAGCTTTCTTT
NA | NA | TRBJ2-3 | TRBV1 | CTSSPPLLAGAQDTQYF | TGCACCAGCAGCCCCCCCCTTCTAGCGGGGGCCCAAGATACGCAGTATTTT
NA | once | TRBJ1-2 | TRBV5-4 | CASSLTTHPTGTNYGYTF | TGTGCCAGCAGCTTAACCACCCATCCGACAGGTACTAACTATGGCTACACCTTC
NA | NA | TRBJ2-3 | TRBV5-4 | CASSLGGTSTDTQYF | TGTGCCAGCAGCTTGGGGGGAACTAGCACAGATACGCAGTATTTT
NA | NA | TRBJ1-3 | TRBV28 | CAIMDSFSGNTIYF | TGTGCCATCATGGACAGCTTCTCTGGAAACACCATATATTTT
TRBD2 | NA | TRBJ2-7 | TRBV30 | CAWSIIAGGPYEQYF | TGTGCCTGGAGTATTATAGCGGGGGGCCCCTACGAGCAGTACTTC
NA | NA | TRBJ1-4 | TRBV28 | CASSLDGEKLFF | TGTGCCAGCAGTTTGGATGGGGAAAAACTGTTTTTT
NA | NA | TRBJ2-2 | TRBV24-1 | CATSAPPSGELFF | TGTGCCACCAGTGCGCCCCCCTCCGGGGAGCTGTTTTTT
NA | NA | TRBJ2-3 | TRBV19 | CASDDSLTDTQYF | TGTGCCAGTGACGATTCCTTAACAGATACGCAGTATTTT
TRBD2 | NA | TRBJ2-3 | TRBV18 | CASAPGLADTDTQYF | TGTGCCAGCGCACCGGGACTAGCGGATACAGATACGCAGTATTTT
NA | NA | TRBJ1-2 | TRBV15 | CATSRDLGGNYGYTF | TGTGCCACCAGCAGAGATTTGGGCGGAAACTATGGCTACACCTTC
NA | NA | TRBJ2-5 | TRBV19 | CASSLGLEGETQYF | TGTGCCAGTAGTCTTGGACTGGAGGGAGAGACCCAGTACTTC
TRBD1 | NA | TRBJ1-4 | TRBV27 | CASSSTGEGEKLFF | TGTGCCAGCAGTTCGACAGGGGAGGGTGAAAAACTGTTTTTT
TRBD1 | NA | TRBJ1-1 | TRBV4-1 | CASSQDTGGIQAFF | TGCGCCAGCAGCCAAGATACAGGGGGTATTCAAGCTTTCTTT
NA | once | TRBJ1-1 | TRBV27 | CASRTPNTEAFF | TGTGCCAGCCGGACCCCTAACACTGAAGCTTTCTTT
NA | once | TRBJ2-2 | TRBV28 | CASRTLQPTNTGELFF | TGTGCCAGCAGGACCCTACAACCTACGAACACCGGGGAGCTGTTTTTT
NA | NA | TRBJ1-4 | TRBV11-3 | CASSRDRGNEKLFF | TGTGCCAGCAGCCGGGACCGGGGTAATGAAAAACTGTTTTTT
NA | NA | TRBJ2-5 | TRBV6-2/TRBV6-3 | CASSYLIRGETQYF | TGTGCCAGCAGTTATCTGATACGTGGAGAGACCCAGTACTTC
NA | NA | TRBJ1-3 | TRBV6-5 | CASSSYSPGNTIYF | TGTGCCAGCAGTTCTTACAGTCCTGGAAACACCATATATTTT
TRBD2 | NA | TRBJ2-7 | TRBV9 | CASSGSLAAPYEQYF | TGTGCCAGCAGCGGATCTCTAGCGGCCCCCTACGAGCAGTACTTC
TRBD1 | NA | TRBJ2-7 | TRBV28 | CASSPDRGGYEQYF | TGTGCCAGCAGTCCGGACAGGGGAGGTTACGAGCAGTACTTC
NA | NA | TRBJ1-5 | TRBV19 | CASSIFDGQPQHF | TGTGCCAGTAGTATCTTCGACGGTCAGCCCCAGCATTTT
NA | NA | TRBJ1-6 | TRBV20-1 | CSASSGEAGVFSPLHF | TGCAGTGCTAGTTCCGGGGAGGCGGGGGTTTTTTCACCCCTCCACTTT
NA | NA | TRBJ1-2 | TRBV10-1 | CASSGAGPRVGGEDGYTF | TGCGCCAGCAGTGGCGCAGGCCCTCGGGTTGGGGGCGAAGATGGCTACACCTTC
NA | NA | TRBJ1-5 | TRBV2 | CASSEGGVLGNQPQHF | TGTGCCAGCAGTGAAGGGGGGGTTCTAGGCAATCAGCCCCAGCATTTT
TRBD1 | NA | TRBJ2-5 | TRBV2 | CASSEALQGDPQETQYF | TGTGCCAGCAGTGAAGCGCTTCAGGGGGATCCCCAAGAGACCCAGTACTTC